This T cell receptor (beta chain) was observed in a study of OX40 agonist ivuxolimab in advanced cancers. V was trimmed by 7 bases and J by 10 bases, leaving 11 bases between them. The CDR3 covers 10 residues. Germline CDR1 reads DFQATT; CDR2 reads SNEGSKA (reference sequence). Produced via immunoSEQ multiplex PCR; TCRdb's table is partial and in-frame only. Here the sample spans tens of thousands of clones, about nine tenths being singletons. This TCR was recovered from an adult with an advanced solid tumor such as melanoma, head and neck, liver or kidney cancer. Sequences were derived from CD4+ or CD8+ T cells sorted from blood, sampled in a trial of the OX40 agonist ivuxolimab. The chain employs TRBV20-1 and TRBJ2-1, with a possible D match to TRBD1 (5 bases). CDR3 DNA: TGCAGTGTTTCAGGGCCAGAGCAGTTCTTC. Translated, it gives CSVSGPEQFF.